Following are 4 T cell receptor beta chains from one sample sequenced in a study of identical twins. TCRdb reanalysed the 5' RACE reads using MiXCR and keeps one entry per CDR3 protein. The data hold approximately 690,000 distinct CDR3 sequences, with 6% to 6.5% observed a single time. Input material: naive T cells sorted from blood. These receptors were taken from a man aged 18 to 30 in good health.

CDR3 loop: CSVRGQSAEQYV. In DNA, the CDR3 is TGCAGCGTGCGGGGACAATCGGCCGAGCAGTACGTC. The gene calls are TRBV29-1 and TRBJ2-7; D possibly matches TRBD1 or TRBD2 (6 bases each). The CDR3 totals 12 residues. In germline, CDR1 is SQVTM, CDR2 ANQGSEA. V shed 6 bases and J shed 6 bases, with 15 bases lying between them.

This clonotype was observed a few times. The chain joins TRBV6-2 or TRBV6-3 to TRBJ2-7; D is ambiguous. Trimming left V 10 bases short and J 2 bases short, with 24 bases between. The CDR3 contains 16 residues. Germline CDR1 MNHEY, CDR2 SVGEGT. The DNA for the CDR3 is TGTGCCACCAAGCAGGATTCTGTGGTTGAGGCCTACGAGCAGTACGTC. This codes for CATKQDSVVEAYEQYV.

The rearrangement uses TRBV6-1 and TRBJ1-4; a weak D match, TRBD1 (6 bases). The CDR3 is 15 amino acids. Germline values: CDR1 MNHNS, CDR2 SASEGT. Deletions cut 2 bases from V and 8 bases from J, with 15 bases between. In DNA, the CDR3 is TGTGCCAGCAGTGAACCAGACAGGACCGAGGAAAAACTGTTTTTT. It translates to CASSEPDRTEEKLFF.

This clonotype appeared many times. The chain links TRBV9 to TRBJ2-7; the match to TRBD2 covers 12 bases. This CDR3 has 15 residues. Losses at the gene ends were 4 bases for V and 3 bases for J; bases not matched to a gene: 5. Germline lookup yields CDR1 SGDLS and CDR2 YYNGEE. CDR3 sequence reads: CASSQGLAGIYEQYF. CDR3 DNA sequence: TGTGCCAGCAGCCAAGGACTAGCGGGAATCTACGAGCAGTACTTC.